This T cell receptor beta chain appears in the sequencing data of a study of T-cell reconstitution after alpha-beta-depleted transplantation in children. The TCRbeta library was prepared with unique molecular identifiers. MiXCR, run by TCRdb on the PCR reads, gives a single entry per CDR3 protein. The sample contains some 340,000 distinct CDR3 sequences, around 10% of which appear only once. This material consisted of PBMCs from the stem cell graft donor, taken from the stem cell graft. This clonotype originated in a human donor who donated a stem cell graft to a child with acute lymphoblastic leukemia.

The CDR3 DNA sequence: TGTGCCAGCAGCTTAGCAGGGGAAGGGGGCGAGCAGTACTTC. Translated: CASSLAGEGGEQYF. The V and J genes are TRBV7-9 and TRBJ2-7; perhaps TRBD1 as D (6 bases). The CDR3 sequence is 14 residues long. V shed 0 bases and J shed 6 bases, with 12 bases lying between them. Looked up from germline, CDR1 is SEHNR and CDR2 is FQNEAQ (reference sequence).